This T cell receptor (beta chain) was identified during a study of graft-versus-host responses after intestinal transplantation. The method was immunoSEQ multiplex PCR; TCRdb's version includes in-frame clones alone and lacks a portion of them. Altogether under 150,000 clones are present, roughly 91% being singletons, with the ten largest covering around 0.12%. The CDR3 sequence is 15 residues long. V shed 0 bases and J shed 1 base, with 12 bases lying between them. CDR1 GTSNPN and CDR2 SVGIG come from the germline V gene (reference sequence). A remark on this clone: Its target is not known.

Source: unstimulated CD4+ T cells sorted from spleen or lymph node cells, taken before intestinal transplant. This TCR came from a human donor who received an intestinal transplant. The chain joins TRBV30 to TRBJ2-5; D may be TRBD1 or TRBD2 (6 bases each). The DNA for the CDR3 is TGTGCCTGGAGTGTACGGGGGCAAGGCCAAGAGACCCAGTACTTC. Translation gives CAWSVRGQGQETQYF.